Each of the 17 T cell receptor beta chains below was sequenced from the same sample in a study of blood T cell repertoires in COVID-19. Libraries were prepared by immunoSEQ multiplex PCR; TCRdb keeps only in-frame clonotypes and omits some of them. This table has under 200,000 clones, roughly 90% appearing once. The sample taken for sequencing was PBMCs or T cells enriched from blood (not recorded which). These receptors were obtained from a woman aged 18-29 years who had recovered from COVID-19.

CDR3 coding DNA: TGTGCCATCTCACCGTCGGGGGGTTTGACAGATACGCAGTATTTT. Amino acid sequence: CAISPSGGLTDTQYF. This sequence joins TRBV27 and TRBJ2-3; 7 nucleotides agree with TRBD2. Per germline, CDR1 MNHEY and CDR2 SMNVEV (reference sequence). Unmatched junction bases numbered 13, after V lost 10 bases and J lost 3 bases. The CDR3 has 15 amino acids.

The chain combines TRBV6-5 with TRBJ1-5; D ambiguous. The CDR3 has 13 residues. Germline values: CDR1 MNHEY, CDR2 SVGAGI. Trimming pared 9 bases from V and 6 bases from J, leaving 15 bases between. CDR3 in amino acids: CASHEGSGQPQHF. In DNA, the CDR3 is TGTGCCAGTCATGAGGGAAGCGGTCAGCCCCAGCATTTT.

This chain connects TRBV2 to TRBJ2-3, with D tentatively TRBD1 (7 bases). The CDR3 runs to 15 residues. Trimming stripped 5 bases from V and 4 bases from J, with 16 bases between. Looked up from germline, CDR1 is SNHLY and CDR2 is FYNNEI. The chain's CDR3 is CASSYLDRDSDTQYF. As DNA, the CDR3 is TGTGCCAGCAGTTACTTAGACAGGGACTCAGATACGCAGTATTTT. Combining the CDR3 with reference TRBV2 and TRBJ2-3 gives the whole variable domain EPEVTQTPSHQVTQMGQEVILRCVPISNHLYFYWYRQILGQKVEFLVSFYNNEISEKSEIFDDQFSVERPDGSNFTLKIRSTKLEDSAMYFCASSYLDRDSDTQYFGPGTRLTVL.

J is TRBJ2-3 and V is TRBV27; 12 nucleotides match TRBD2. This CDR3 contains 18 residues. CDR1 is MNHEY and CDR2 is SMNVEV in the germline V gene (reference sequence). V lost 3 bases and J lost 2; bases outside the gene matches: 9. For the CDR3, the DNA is TGTGCCAGCAGTTTGGGGCCTAGCGGGAGGGTACACACAGATACGCAGTATTTT. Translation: CASSLGPSGRVHTDTQYF.

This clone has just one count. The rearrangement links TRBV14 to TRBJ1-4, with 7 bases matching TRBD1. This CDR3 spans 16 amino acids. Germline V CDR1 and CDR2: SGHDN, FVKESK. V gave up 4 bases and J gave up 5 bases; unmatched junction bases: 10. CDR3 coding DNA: TGTGCCAGCAGCCCATATTGGGACAGCTTAAATGAAAAACTGTTTTTT. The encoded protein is CASSPYWDSLNEKLFF.

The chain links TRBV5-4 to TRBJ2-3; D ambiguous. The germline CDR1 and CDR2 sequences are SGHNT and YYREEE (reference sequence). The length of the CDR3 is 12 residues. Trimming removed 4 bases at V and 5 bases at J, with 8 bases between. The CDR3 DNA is TGTGCCAGCAGCCCTCAGCGAGATACGCAGTATTTT. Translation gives CASSPQRDTQYF.

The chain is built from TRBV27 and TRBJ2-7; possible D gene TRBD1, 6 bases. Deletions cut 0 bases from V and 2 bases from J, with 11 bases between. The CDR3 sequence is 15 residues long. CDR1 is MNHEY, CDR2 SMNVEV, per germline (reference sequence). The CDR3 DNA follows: TGTGCCAGCAGTTTATCGGGCCAGGGGCCCTACGAGCAGTACTTC. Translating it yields CASSLSGQGPYEQYF.

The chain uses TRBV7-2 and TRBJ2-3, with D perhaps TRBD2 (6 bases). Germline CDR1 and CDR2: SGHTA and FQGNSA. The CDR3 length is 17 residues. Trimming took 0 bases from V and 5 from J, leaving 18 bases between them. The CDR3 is CASSLALLGRLGDTQYF. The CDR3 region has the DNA TGTGCCAGCAGCTTAGCGCTGCTCGGGAGATTGGGAGATACGCAGTATTTT.

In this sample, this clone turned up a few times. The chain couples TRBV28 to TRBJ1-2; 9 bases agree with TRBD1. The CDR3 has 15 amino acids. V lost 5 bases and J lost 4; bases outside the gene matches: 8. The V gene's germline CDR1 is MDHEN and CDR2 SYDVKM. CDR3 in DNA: TGTGCCAGCAGTCTTTCGGGACAGGGAGGCTATGGCTACACCTTC. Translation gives CASSLSGQGGYGYTF.

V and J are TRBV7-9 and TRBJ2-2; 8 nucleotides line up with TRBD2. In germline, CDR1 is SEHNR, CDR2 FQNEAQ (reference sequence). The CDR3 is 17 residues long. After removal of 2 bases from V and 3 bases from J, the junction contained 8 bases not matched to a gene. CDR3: CASSLTLGTRDTGELFF. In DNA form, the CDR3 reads TGTGCCAGCAGCTTAACGTTGGGGACTAGAGACACCGGGGAGCTGTTTTTT. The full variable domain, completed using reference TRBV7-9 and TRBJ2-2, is DTGVSQNPRHKITKRGQNVTFRCDPISEHNRLYWYRQTLGQGPEFLTYFQNEAQLEKSRLLSDRFSAERPKGSFSTLEIQRTEQGDSAMYLCASSLTLGTRDTGELFFGEGSRLTVL.

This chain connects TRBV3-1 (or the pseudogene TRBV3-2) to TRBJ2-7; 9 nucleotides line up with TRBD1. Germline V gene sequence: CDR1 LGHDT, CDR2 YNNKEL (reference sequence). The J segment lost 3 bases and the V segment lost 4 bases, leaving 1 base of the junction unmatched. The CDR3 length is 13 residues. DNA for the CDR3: TGTGCCAGCAGCCCGGACAGGGGCTACGAGCAGTACTTC. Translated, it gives CASSPDRGYEQYF.

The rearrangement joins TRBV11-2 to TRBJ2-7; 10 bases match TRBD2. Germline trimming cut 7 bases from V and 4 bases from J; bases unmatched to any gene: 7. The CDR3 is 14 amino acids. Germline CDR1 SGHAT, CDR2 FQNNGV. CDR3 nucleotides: TGTGCCAGCACCGAAGCGGGGGGGAGGTACGAGCAGTACTTC. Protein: CASTEAGGRYEQYF.

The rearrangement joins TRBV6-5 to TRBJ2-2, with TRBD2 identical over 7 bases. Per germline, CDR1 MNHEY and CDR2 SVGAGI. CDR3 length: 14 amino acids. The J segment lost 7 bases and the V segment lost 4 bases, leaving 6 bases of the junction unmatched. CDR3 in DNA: TGTGCCAGCAGTTTATACGGGGGGTACGGGGAGCTGTTTTTT. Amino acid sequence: CASSLYGGYGELFF.

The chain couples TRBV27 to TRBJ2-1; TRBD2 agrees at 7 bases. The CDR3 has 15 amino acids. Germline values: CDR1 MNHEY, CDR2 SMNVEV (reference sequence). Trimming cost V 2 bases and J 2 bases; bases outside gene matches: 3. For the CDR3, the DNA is TGTGCCAGCAGTTTAAGCGGGACGACCTACAATGAGCAGTTCTTC. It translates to CASSLSGTTYNEQFF.

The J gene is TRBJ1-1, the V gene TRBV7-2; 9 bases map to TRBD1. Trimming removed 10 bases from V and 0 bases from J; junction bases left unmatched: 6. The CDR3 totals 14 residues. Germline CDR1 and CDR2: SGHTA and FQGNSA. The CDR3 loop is CATAHRGLNTEAFF. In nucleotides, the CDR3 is TGTGCCACCGCACACAGGGGGCTGAACACTGAAGCTTTCTTT.

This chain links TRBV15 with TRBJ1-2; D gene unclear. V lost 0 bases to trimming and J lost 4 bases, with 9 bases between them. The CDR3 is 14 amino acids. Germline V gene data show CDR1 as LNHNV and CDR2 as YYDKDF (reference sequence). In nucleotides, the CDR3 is TGTGCCACCAGCAGAGATCGGGGAGCCTATGGCTACACCTTC. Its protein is CATSRDRGAYGYTF.

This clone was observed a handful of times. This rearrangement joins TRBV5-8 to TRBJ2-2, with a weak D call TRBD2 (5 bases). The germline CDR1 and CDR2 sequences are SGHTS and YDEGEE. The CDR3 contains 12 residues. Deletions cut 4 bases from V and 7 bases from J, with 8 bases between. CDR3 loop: CASSQAGGELFF. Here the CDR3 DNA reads TGTGCCAGCAGCCAGGCGGGCGGGGAGCTGTTTTTT.